This T cell receptor beta chain originates from a study of T cells after yellow fever vaccination. Whole-study context: Fractions with few cells were prepared using SMART-Seq v4 Ultra Low Input. The study's findings and limits: A large majority of primary-vaccination clones showed up again after the booster (approximately 96% CD4, approximately 90% CD8). A small share of clonotypes appeared in both CD4 and CD8 compartments.

Template switching with 5'RACE generated the TCR cDNA and added a universal primer site and UMIs. Via MiXCR, TCRdb re-called the 5' RACE reads, giving one row per CDR3 protein. Of roughly 500,000 distinct CDR3 sequences in the sample, over 15% were seen once. This clonotype was counted many times. Antigen specificity is unknown. Germline V gene data show CDR1 as SGHTA and CDR2 as FQGNSA. The CDR3 sequence is 17 residues long. The trim removed 7 bases at V and 1 base at J, leaving 11 bases unmatched. This sequence originates from a man under 40 who received the YFV17D yellow fever vaccine. The specimen was PBMCs, collected 15 days after the yellow fever booster vaccination. The chain has TRBV7-2 and TRBJ2-2; TRBD1 aligns across 8 bases. The CDR3 coding sequence is TGTGCCAGCATCCTAAGTCCCGGGACAGGGAACACCGGGGAGCTGTTTTTT. Protein product: CASILSPGTGNTGELFF.